These 3 T cell receptor beta chains share one sample of origin, sequenced in a study of CD8 T cells in Susac syndrome. When the RNA was reverse transcribed, random hexamers were used with an input of roughly 0.45 to 1 ug. TCRdb passed the immunoSEQ multiplex PCR reads through MiXCR, listing each CDR3 protein once. The data hold tens of thousands of distinct CDR3 sequences, with roughly nine tenths observed a single time. The specimen sequenced was CD8+ T cells from PBMCs. The receptors originated from a human donor with multiple sclerosis.

The V gene is TRBV10-3, the J gene TRBJ2-7; 11 nucleotides line up with TRBD1. The CDR3 spans 16 residues. The germline V gene has CDR1 ENHRY and CDR2 SYGVKD. J lost 1 base, V lost 2 bases, and 4 bases had no gene match. DNA for the CDR3: TGTGCCATCAGTGAGCTTGGGGACAGGGGGTCCTACGAGCAGTACTTC. It translates to CAISELGDRGSYEQYF.

The J gene is TRBJ2-3, the V gene TRBV19, with D perhaps matching TRBD2 (6 bases). Looked up from germline, CDR1 is LNHDA and CDR2 is SQIVND (reference sequence). The CDR3 runs 14 residues. V was trimmed by 4 bases and J by 5 bases, leaving 13 bases between them. The CDR3 DNA reads TGTGCCAGTAGTACGTCTCTGGGGGGAGATACGCAGTATTTT. Amino acid sequence: CASSTSLGGDTQYF.

This clonotype was seen only a few times. The chain has TRBV2 and TRBJ2-7; D is possibly TRBD2 (6 bases). The CDR3 contains 11 residues. From germline, CDR1 is SNHLY and CDR2 FYNNEI. V was trimmed by 3 bases and J by 6 bases, leaving 6 bases between them. This chain's CDR3 is CASSEGGEQYF. In DNA form, the CDR3 reads TGTGCCAGCAGTGAGGGGGGCGAGCAGTACTTC.